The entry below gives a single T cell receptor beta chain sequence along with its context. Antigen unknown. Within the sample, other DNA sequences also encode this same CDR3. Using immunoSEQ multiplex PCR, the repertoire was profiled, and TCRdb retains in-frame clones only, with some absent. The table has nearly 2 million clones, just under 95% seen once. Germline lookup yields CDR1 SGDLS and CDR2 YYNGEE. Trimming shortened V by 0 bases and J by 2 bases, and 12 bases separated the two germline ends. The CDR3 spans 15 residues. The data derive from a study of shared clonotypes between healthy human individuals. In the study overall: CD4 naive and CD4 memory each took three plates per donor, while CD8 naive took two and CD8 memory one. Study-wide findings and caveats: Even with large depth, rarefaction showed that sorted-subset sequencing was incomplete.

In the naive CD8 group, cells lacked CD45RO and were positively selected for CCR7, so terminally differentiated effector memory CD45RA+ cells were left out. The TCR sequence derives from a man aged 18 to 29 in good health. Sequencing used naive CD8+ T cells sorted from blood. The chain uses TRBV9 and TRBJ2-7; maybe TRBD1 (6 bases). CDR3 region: CASSVAPGATYEQYF. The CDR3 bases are TGTGCCAGCAGCGTAGCTCCAGGGGCCACCTACGAGCAGTACTTC.